This T cell receptor beta chain stems from a study of blood T cell repertoires in COVID-19. In the original processing: For nucleated cells, counts were estimated from reference gene primer amplification. This table comes from immunoSEQ multiplex PCR, and its TCRdb copy is limited to in-frame clones, with some not included. The D gene and trimming were derived from the DNA, and the V and J assignments and clone size from that table. The profile shows about 260,000 clones, 75% to 95% of them singletons. Germline CDR1 and CDR2: GTSNPN and SVGIG (reference sequence). The CDR3 is 17 amino acids. The trim removed 5 bases at V and 2 bases at J, leaving 14 bases unmatched.

This sequence joins TRBV30 and TRBJ2-7; TRBD2 agrees at 11 bases. Sequencing input: peripheral blood. This receptor was identified in a person between 18 and 35 years old with COVID-19, enrolled during active disease. The CDR3 bases are TGTGCCTGGCCCCGGCGAAGACTAGCGGGGCCTACCTACGAGCAGTACTTC. This codes for CAWPRRRLAGPTYEQYF. Together with reference TRBV30 and TRBJ2-7, the CDR3 gives the full variable domain: SQTIHQWPATLVQPVGSPLSLECTVEGTSNPNLYWYRQAAGRGLQLLFYSVGIGQISSEVPQNLSASRPQDRQFILSSKKLLLSDSGFYLCAWPRRRLAGPTYEQYFGPGTRLTVT.